The text below deals with one T cell receptor (beta chain). Antigen specificity is unknown. The record originates from a study of beta chain features in type 1 diabetes. Overall study results and limits: Shorter templates may be favored by PCR, equally so in patients and controls. Type 1 diabetes patients showed a moderate but significant shortening of TCRB CDR3s in all four CD4+ subsets.

Using CD45RO/CCR7/CD25/CD127/CD95/CD27, CD4+ naive, central memory, regulatory and stem cell-like memory cells were sorted. V was shortened by 2 bases and J by 4 bases, with 17 bases between the two germline ends. The CDR3 consists of 16 residues. CDR1 MDHEN and CDR2 SYDVKM come from the germline V gene. Isolated RNA was reverse transcribed in full, so expressed TCRB transcripts were sequenced. Naive, central memory and regulatory T cell samples yielded some 3.9 million reads on average. Repertoires were generated with immunoSEQ multiplex PCR, while TCRdb's copy carries only in-frame clones and drops some. The sample holds 630,000 or so clones; over 12% are singletons and the top ten take approximately 0.043%.

The sequenced material came from naive CD4+ T cells from blood. The V gene is TRBV28, the J gene TRBJ2-5; weak D call: TRBD2 (6 bases). This TCR came from a man aged 18 to 29 with type 1 diabetes. The CDR3 sequence: CASSLLGPEGPETQYF. The CDR3 nucleotides are TGTGCCAGCAGTTTACTGGGACCGGAGGGGCCAGAGACCCAGTACTTC.